The clone carrying this TCR beta chain was recorded once. The data belong to a study of shared clonotypes between healthy human individuals. Turning to the study itself: Donor composition was a couple of women and three men, aged 18 to 49.

Genomic DNA, for the unsorted samples, came from 75 million to 95 million PBMCs. There are 15 residues in the CDR3. Germline V lookup: CDR1 MNHEY, CDR2 SVGAGI. Unmatched junction bases numbered 2, after V lost 0 bases and J lost 5 bases. The deep-level immunoSEQ assay was used. DNA input for the unsorted PBMC replicate PCRs was 250 to 350 ng, 25,000 to 30,000 T cell genomes. TCRdb's table, derived via immunoSEQ multiplex PCR, lists solely in-frame clones and lacks some. The data show about 470,000 clones, 79% seen once. The source material was PBMCs. This chain uses TRBV6-5 with TRBJ2-1; 9 nucleotides align to TRBD2. The TCR sequence derives from a middle-aged woman in good health. Some clones in this sample may be carry-over from other donors' samples. CDR3 DNA sequence: TGTGCCAGCAGTTACTCGGGACTAGCTGACAATGAGCAGTTCTTC. Translation: CASSYSGLADNEQFF.